The 16 T cell receptor beta chains below come from one sample, sequenced in a study of cytomegalovirus exposure and HLA in healthy donors. 13 Jbeta primers and 60 Vbeta primers were used for the PCR. TCRdb's copy holds only in-frame clones and misses some; the assay was immunoSEQ multiplex PCR. The sample includes 150,000 to 160,000 clones, around 79% of them seen just once. Sequenced: PBMCs. These receptors came from a man aged 25 to 45 in good health and CMV-seropositive.

The chain recombines TRBV18 with TRBJ1-1; 7 positions match TRBD1. The germline CDR1 and CDR2 sequences are KGHSH and LQKENI. The junction had 7 bases not matched to a gene; V was cut back by 1 base and J by 5 bases. The CDR3 covers 15 residues. CDR3 coding DNA: TGTGCCAGCTCACCACAAGAGGGGGCGAGGACTGAAGCTTTCTTT. It is translated as CASSPQEGARTEAFF. Combining the CDR3 with reference TRBV18 and TRBJ1-1 gives the whole variable domain NAGVMQNPRHLVRRRGQEARLRCSPMKGHSHVYWYRQLPEEGLKFMVYLQKENIIDESGMPKERFSAEFPKEGPSILRIQQVVRGDSAAYFCASSPQEGARTEAFFGQGTRLTVV.

The chain joins TRBV19 to TRBJ1-1, with 7 bases identical to TRBD1. CDR3 length equals 15 residues. Germline CDR1 LNHDA, CDR2 SQIVND (reference sequence). J lost 1 base, V lost 6 bases, and 8 bases had no gene match. The CDR3 DNA is TGTGCCAGTAGCCCGAGGGGACAGCAGAACACTGAAGCTTTCTTT. Residues: CASSPRGQQNTEAFF. Supplemented by reference TRBV19 and TRBJ1-1, the full variable domain reads DGGITQSPKYLFRKEGQNVTLSCEQNLNHDAMYWYRQDPGQGLRLIYYSQIVNDFQKGDIAEGYSVSREKKESFPLTVTSAQKNPTAFYLCASSPRGQQNTEAFFGQGTRLTVV.

This chain joins TRBV11-3 and TRBJ2-2, with D hard to call. Germline V gene data show CDR1 as SGHNT and CDR2 as YENEEA. V was trimmed by 1 base and J by 0 bases, leaving 6 bases between them. CDR3 length: 15 amino acids. The CDR3 protein is CASSLGAPNTGELFF. In DNA form, the CDR3 reads TGTGCCAGCAGCTTAGGGGCGCCGAACACCGGGGAGCTGTTTTTT.

The chain joins TRBV5-1 to TRBJ2-3; 8 nucleotides line up with TRBD1. The CDR3 covers 15 residues. The germline gives CDR1 SGHRS, CDR2 YFSETQ. The V segment lost 4 bases and the J segment 1 base; nucleotides outside the gene matches: 5. In DNA form, the CDR3 reads TGCGCCAGCAGCATACAGGGGGACCGCACAGATACGCAGTATTTT. Translating it yields CASSIQGDRTDTQYF.

This clone was detected only a few times. The V call is TRBV30, the J call TRBJ2-3; 7 bases fit TRBD2. V lost 1 base, J lost 2 bases, and 9 bases stayed unmatched. Germline V gene sequence: CDR1 GTSNPN, CDR2 SVGIG (reference sequence). The CDR3 is 16 amino acids. CDR3 nucleotides: TGTGCCTGGAGTGCCCTAGCGGCCGCTCACACAGATACGCAGTATTTT. It codes for CAWSALAAAHTDTQYF.

This sequence joins TRBV4-2 and TRBJ2-7, with TRBD2 identical over 9 bases. The CDR3 totals 15 residues. Germline values: CDR1 LGHNA, CDR2 YNFKEQ. Losses at the gene ends were 5 bases for V and 0 bases for J; bases not matched to a gene: 5. CDR3 nucleotide sequence: TGTGCCAGCAGCAGAGCGGGGGGCCTCTCCTACGAGCAGTACTTC. Translated, it gives CASSRAGGLSYEQYF.

The chain joins TRBV6-1 to TRBJ2-7, with 7 bases that match TRBD1. The CDR3 has 15 amino acids. Germline V gene sequence: CDR1 MNHNS, CDR2 SASEGT. V gave up 3 bases and J gave up 2 bases; unmatched junction bases: 7. The DNA for the CDR3 is TGTGCCAGCAGTGAGAACCGGGACAGAGCCTACGAGCAGTACTTC. Residues: CASSENRDRAYEQYF.

The chain joins TRBV19 to TRBJ2-1, with a tentative D call TRBD2 (5 bases). Between the trimmed V and J ends, which lost 1 base and 8 bases, there was a span of 9 bases. Per the germline V gene, CDR1 is LNHDA and CDR2 is SQIVND (reference sequence). This CDR3 has 13 amino acids. CDR3 nucleotide sequence: TGTGCCAGTAGTATAGGTCTCGGGGATGAGCAGTTCTTC. It translates to CASSIGLGDEQFF.

This chain links TRBV4-1 with TRBJ1-5; D remains unclear. The CDR3 length is 16 residues. Trimming cost V 2 bases and J 2 bases, with 13 bases left between them. The germline V gene encodes CDR1 MGHRA and CDR2 YSYEKL. This CDR3 is CASSQLMYIRNQPQHF. CDR3 in DNA: TGCGCCAGCAGCCAATTAATGTACATTCGCAATCAGCCCCAGCATTTT.

The chain joins TRBV7-9 to TRBJ1-5, with 9 bases fitting TRBD1. V shed 1 base, J shed 7 bases, and the junction held 5 bases outside the gene matches. This CDR3 is 15 amino acids long. Germline CDR1 is SEHNR and CDR2 is FQNEAQ (reference sequence). CDR3 coding DNA: TGTGCCAGCAGCTTAGGGTGGGACAGGGACCAGCCCCAGCATTTT. Residues: CASSLGWDRDQPQHF.

CDR3 in amino acids: CASSFHPDRGYTF. CDR3 DNA: TGTGCCAGCAGTTTCCACCCGGACAGGGGGTACACCTTC. The chain combines TRBV6-5 with TRBJ1-2, with TRBD1 identical over 10 bases. The CDR3 has 13 amino acids. Germline V gives CDR1 MNHEY, CDR2 SVGAGI. Trimming at V came to 4 bases and at J to 11 bases, leaving 7 bases not matched to a gene.

The chain uses TRBV10-3 and TRBJ2-3; possibly TRBD2 for D (6 bases). Trimming left V 8 bases short and J 1 base short, with 13 bases between. Germline CDR1 ENHRY, CDR2 SYGVKD. The CDR3 totals 14 residues. CDR3 bases: TGTGCCATCCGTGCTAGCGCGCGCACAGATACGCAGTATTTT. Translation gives CAIRASARTDTQYF.

The J gene is TRBJ2-5, the V gene TRBV5-4; TRBD2 agrees at 13 bases. The CDR3 has 17 amino acids. V was clipped by 3 bases and J by 1 base; unmatched bases: 6. Germline V gives CDR1 SGHNT, CDR2 YYREEE (reference sequence). CDR3 sequence: CASSWGLAGPRQETQYF. The DNA of the CDR3 is TGTGCCAGCAGCTGGGGACTAGCGGGGCCTCGCCAAGAGACCCAGTACTTC.

The chain links TRBV6-6 to TRBJ1-4, with 9 positions matching TRBD1. The CDR3 contains 14 residues. Looked up from germline, CDR1 is MNHNY and CDR2 is SVGAGI (reference sequence). With 5 bases clipped from V and 5 bases from J, the junction kept 3 bases outside the gene matches. CDR3 nucleotides: TGTGCCAGCAGTCGGACAGGGGCCAATGAAAAACTGTTTTTT. Translating gives CASSRTGANEKLFF.

The V gene is TRBV2, the J gene TRBJ2-3, with 7 bases aligning to TRBD1. CDR3 size: 15 residues. The V and J ends lost 8 bases and 0 bases, in that order; junction bases with no gene match: 8. Germline V gene sequence: CDR1 SNHLY, CDR2 FYNNEI. The CDR3 reads CASSRTGISTDTQYF. The CDR3 DNA reads as TGTGCCAGCTCTCGGACAGGCATCAGCACAGATACGCAGTATTTT. Full variable domain (missing parts from reference TRBV2 and TRBJ2-3): EPEVTQTPSHQVTQMGQEVILRCVPISNHLYFYWYRQILGQKVEFLVSFYNNEISEKSEIFDDQFSVERPDGSNFTLKIRSTKLEDSAMYFCASSRTGISTDTQYFGPGTRLTVL.

J is TRBJ2-1 and V is TRBV5-1, with 8 nucleotides matching TRBD1. From germline, CDR1 is SGHRS and CDR2 YFSETQ. The CDR3 is made up of 16 amino acids. V dropped 0 bases and J dropped 4; count of bases not matched to a gene: 6. CDR3 nucleotides: TGCGCCAGCAGCTTGGGAGCAGGGGGCCTTTACAATGAGCAGTTCTTC. As protein: CASSLGAGGLYNEQFF. Full variable domain (remainder filled in from reference TRBV5-1 and TRBJ2-1): KAGVTQTPRYLIKTRGQQVTLSCSPISGHRSVSWYQQTPGQGLQFLFEYFSETQRNKGNFPGRFSGRQFSNSRSEMNVSTLELGDSALYLCASSLGAGGLYNEQFFGPGTRLTVL.